Listed below are T cell receptor beta chains from one sample, sequenced in a study of T cell repertoires in cytomegalovirus infection. For these TCRs, the target antigens are not known. One entry per CDR3 protein, called by TCRdb with MiXCR from the reads. The data contain a few hundred thousand distinct CDR3 sequences, just under 40% of them seen just once; the ten biggest clones take up 40% to 60%. The sample consisted of cultured PBMCs, taken from culture after CMV antigen stimulation. These receptors all stem from a human donor in good health (CMV status not recorded). Some clones in this sample may be carry-over from other donors' samples. Each CDR3 is given without its conserved first and last residue. D genes are given only for firm matches.

d_call: .
cdr3_length: 15
v_call: TRBV6-2/TRBV6-3
cdr3_aa: ASTKRSSGSGANVLT

d_call: .
cdr3_length: 14
v_call: TRBV19
cdr3_aa: ASSGLTQMIDNEQF

d_call: .
cdr3_length: 11
v_call: TRBV7-6
cdr3_aa: ASSSWGDNEQF

d_call: TRBD1
cdr3_length: 13
v_call: TRBV7-1
cdr3_aa: ASSAGTGINEKLF

d_call: TRBD2
cdr3_length: 19
v_call: TRBV11-2
cdr3_aa: ASSLFRSGGTSGRPYNEQF

d_call: .
cdr3_length: 9
v_call: TRBV10-3
cdr3_aa: AIIRSNEQY

d_call: TRBD1
cdr3_length: 12
v_call: TRBV7-6
cdr3_aa: ASSPGTGVETQY

d_call: .
cdr3_length: 12
v_call: TRBV7-8
cdr3_aa: ASSPRAARYEQY

d_call: .
cdr3_length: 12
v_call: TRBV12-3/TRBV12-4
cdr3_aa: ASTSWATRGEQY

d_call: .
cdr3_length: 13
v_call: TRBV11-2
cdr3_aa: ASSPRTVYNSPLH

d_call: TRBD1
cdr3_length: 15
v_call: TRBV7-9
cdr3_aa: ASSPRIRDRGNTEAF

d_call: .
cdr3_length: 13
v_call: TRBV7-2
cdr3_aa: ANSFGVGYTGELF

d_call: .
cdr3_length: 9
v_call: TRBV20-1
cdr3_aa: SANRNTEAF

d_call: TRBD1
cdr3_length: 14
v_call: TRBV12-5
cdr3_aa: ASGSLDRGLGYGYT

d_call: .
cdr3_length: 16
v_call: TRBV3-1
cdr3_aa: ASSQAVLSRGLQETQY

d_call: .
cdr3_length: 12
v_call: TRBV7-9
cdr3_aa: ASRIWGAENEQF

d_call: .
cdr3_length: 14
v_call: TRBV12-3/TRBV12-4
cdr3_aa: ASSFRGGPTKNIQY